The next 23 T cell receptor beta chains were all read from a single sample in a study of OX40 agonist ivuxolimab in advanced cancers. The table came from immunoSEQ multiplex PCR; TCRdb's copy has only in-frame clones and leaves some out. The data hold about 19,000 clones, with 65% to 85% observed a single time. The sample here was CD4+ or CD8+ T cells sorted from blood, taken in a trial of the OX40 agonist ivuxolimab. The source is an adult with an advanced solid tumor such as melanoma, head and neck, liver or kidney cancer.

This chain joins TRBV12-5 and TRBJ2-1; TRBD2 aligns across 15 bases. CDR1 is LGHNT, CDR2 FRNRAP, per germline. Trimming took 4 bases from V and 7 from J; bases not matched to a gene: 5. There are 16 residues in the CDR3. CDR3 protein: CASGSAGTSGRNEQFF. DNA for the CDR3: TGTGCTAGTGGTTCAGCCGGGACTAGCGGGAGGAATGAGCAGTTCTTC.

The chain combines TRBV28 with TRBJ2-2, with 11 bases lining up with TRBD2. The CDR3 totals 16 residues. Germline CDR1 and CDR2: MDHEN and SYDVKM. V was pared by 3 bases and J by 2 bases, with 2 bases of the junction left unmatched. The CDR3 coding sequence is TGTGCCAGCAGTTTGGGGACTAGCGGAAACACCGGGGAGCTGTTTTTT. Protein product: CASSLGTSGNTGELFF.

J is TRBJ2-7 and V is TRBV5-1, with D possibly being TRBD1 (6 bases). This CDR3 has 11 amino acids. Trimming left V 6 bases short and J 7 bases short, with 11 bases between. Looked up from germline, CDR1 is SGHRS and CDR2 is YFSETQ. This chain's CDR3 is CASNVGGEQYF. The CDR3 region has the DNA TGCGCCAGCAACGTAGGGGGTGAGCAGTACTTC.

The genes are TRBV7-9 and TRBJ1-2; a weak D match, TRBD1 (6 bases). The V gene's germline CDR1 is SEHNR and CDR2 FQNEAQ (reference sequence). The germline V and J ends were trimmed by 3 bases and 5 bases, with 13 bases remaining between them. The CDR3 contains 14 residues. CDR3 residues: CASSFGGRGYGYTF. The CDR3 DNA follows: TGTGCCAGCAGCTTTGGGGGGCGAGGGTATGGCTACACCTTC.

This chain uses TRBV19 with TRBJ2-5; 9 nucleotides line up with TRBD2. This CDR3 region has 14 residues. The J segment lost 4 bases and the V segment lost 9 bases, leaving 9 bases of the junction unmatched. Germline loops: CDR1 LNHDA, CDR2 SQIVND (reference sequence). CDR3 region: CASKIAGEGETQYF. DNA for the CDR3: TGTGCCAGCAAAATAGCGGGAGAGGGAGAGACCCAGTACTTC.

This sequence joins TRBV5-5 and TRBJ2-7; 8 bases match TRBD2. The CDR3 is 16 amino acids. Per the germline V gene, CDR1 is SGHKS and CDR2 is YYEKEE (reference sequence). J was trimmed by 3 bases and V by 4 bases; bases with no gene match: 12. The CDR3 loop reads CASSPRGLAGFYEQYF. The DNA of the CDR3 is TGTGCCAGCAGCCCTCGAGGGCTAGCGGGTTTCTACGAGCAGTACTTC.

This rearrangement joins TRBV7-2 to TRBJ2-5; possibly TRBD2 for D (6 bases). Deletions cut 5 bases from V and 4 bases from J, with 14 bases between. The CDR3 has 14 amino acids. Germline lookup yields CDR1 SGHTA and CDR2 FQGNSA. DNA of the CDR3: TGTGCCAGCAGCCCCGCCGCGGGGCGAGAGACCCAGTACTTC. Protein: CASSPAAGRETQYF.

This sequence joins TRBV7-9 and TRBJ2-5, with a tentative D call TRBD2 (6 bases). Germline V gene data show CDR1 as SEHNR and CDR2 as FQNEAQ (reference sequence). CDR3 length: 14 amino acids. The CDR3 reads CASRTGSLGETQYF. For the CDR3, the DNA is TGTGCTTCAAGGACCGGGAGTTTAGGGGAGACCCAGTACTTC.

This chain connects TRBV2 to TRBJ2-3; 10 bases are a match to TRBD2. V lost 2 bases, J lost 2 bases, and 7 bases stayed unmatched. The CDR3 runs 17 residues. Germline CDR1 is SNHLY and CDR2 is FYNNEI. In nucleotides, the CDR3 is TGTGCCAGCAGTGAAACACTAGCGGGACTAATCACAGATACGCAGTATTTT. This sequence encodes CASSETLAGLITDTQYF.

CDR3 DNA: TGCAGCGTTGACTCGGGACCCGACTCCTACGAGCAGTACTTC. It yields the protein CSVDSGPDSYEQYF. The chain joins TRBV29-1 to TRBJ2-7; either TRBD1 or TRBD2 may fit D (5 bases each). Trimming left V 3 bases short and J 0 bases short, with 12 bases between. Germline V gene lookup returns CDR1 SQVTM and CDR2 ANQGSEA. This CDR3 spans 14 amino acids.

The genes are TRBV13 and TRBJ2-3, with 7 nucleotides matching TRBD1. CDR1 is PRHDT and CDR2 is FYEKMQ in the germline V gene (reference sequence). The CDR3 sequence is 16 residues long. V dropped 6 bases and J dropped 3; count of bases not matched to a gene: 12. For the CDR3, the DNA is TGTGCCAGCAGTCCGAATGCCCAGGGGGTGACAGATACGCAGTATTTT. Residues: CASSPNAQGVTDTQYF. The complete variable domain, with remaining parts taken from reference TRBV13 and TRBJ2-3, reads AAGVIQSPRHLIKEKRETATLKCYPIPRHDTVYWYQQGPGQDPQFLISFYEKMQSDKGSIPDRFSAQQFSDYHSELNMSSLELGDSALYFCASSPNAQGVTDTQYFGPGTRLTVL.

This rearrangement joins TRBV2 to TRBJ2-1; TRBD2 matches 15 bases. Trimming cost V 6 bases and J 7 bases; bases outside gene matches: 7. The CDR3 has 16 amino acids. Germline V gene lookup returns CDR1 SNHLY and CDR2 FYNNEI. The CDR3 DNA reads TGTGCCAGCAGGGATAGTGGGACTAGCGGGAGGAATGAGCAGTTCTTC. Its translation: CASRDSGTSGRNEQFF. The entire variable domain, with the rest obtained from reference TRBV2 and TRBJ2-1, is as follows: EPEVTQTPSHQVTQMGQEVILRCVPISNHLYFYWYRQILGQKVEFLVSFYNNEISEKSEIFDDQFSVERPDGSNFTLKIRSTKLEDSAMYFCASRDSGTSGRNEQFFGPGTRLTVL.

This rearrangement joins TRBV30 to TRBJ1-4; D possibly corresponds to TRBD1 (5 bases). Trimming pared 2 bases from V and 10 bases from J, leaving 11 bases between. Germline CDR1 GTSNPN, CDR2 SVGIG (reference sequence). This CDR3 comprises 12 residues. The CDR3 DNA is TGTGCCTGGAGTCGGGGGGAAGGAAAACTGTTTTTT. It translates to CAWSRGEGKLFF.

The chain links TRBV27 to TRBJ1-2; no reliable D call. CDR1 is MNHEY and CDR2 is SMNVEV in the germline V gene (reference sequence). The CDR3 is made up of 17 amino acids. Trimming cost V 1 base and J 6 bases, with 21 bases left between them. The CDR3 bases are TGTGCCAGCAGTTTATTGCACGGTAATACGGGGTTGAATGGCTACACCTTC. This codes for CASSLLHGNTGLNGYTF.

The rearrangement uses TRBV6-5 and TRBJ2-7; 9 bases match TRBD1. The CDR3 is made up of 15 amino acids. Germline-derived CDR1 and CDR2 are MNHEY and SVGAGI. V gave up 5 bases and J gave up 0 bases; unmatched junction bases: 5. CDR3 in amino acids: CASSPPDRGSYEQYF. CDR3 nucleotides: TGTGCCAGCAGTCCCCCGGACAGGGGCTCCTACGAGCAGTACTTC.

The chain links TRBV5-5 to TRBJ2-3, with 13 bases lining up with TRBD2. This CDR3 is 18 amino acids long. Germline CDR1 reads SGHKS; CDR2 reads YYEKEE (reference sequence). V lost 4 bases to trimming and J lost 3 bases; unmatched junction nucleotides: 11. CDR3 coding DNA: TGTGCCAGCAGCACACTAGCGGGAGGGCCTTTCGGGACAGATACGCAGTATTTT. Translating gives CASSTLAGGPFGTDTQYF. Full variable domain (remainder filled in from reference TRBV5-5 and TRBJ2-3): DAGVTQSPTHLIKTRGQQVTLRCSPISGHKSVSWYQQVLGQGPQFIFQYYEKEERGRGNFPDRFSARQFPNYSSELNVNALLLGDSALYLCASSTLAGGPFGTDTQYFGPGTRLTVL.

The rearrangement links TRBV27 to TRBJ1-6; TRBD1 matches 11 bases. Germline trimming cut 4 bases from V and 7 bases from J; bases unmatched to any gene: 3. Germline assignment: CDR1 MNHEY and CDR2 SMNVEV (reference sequence). The CDR3 consists of 15 residues. The CDR3 sequence is CASSWTGGGNSPLHF. The CDR3 region has the DNA TGTGCCAGCAGTTGGACAGGGGGCGGAAATTCACCCCTCCACTTT.

The V and J genes are TRBV9 and TRBJ1-1; D is undetermined. Trimming pared 0 bases from V and 4 bases from J, leaving 10 bases between. The CDR3 is 14 residues long. Germline CDR1 reads SGDLS; CDR2 reads YYNGEE. The CDR3 sequence is CASSVEGSGTEAFF. The CDR3 bases are TGTGCCAGCAGCGTAGAAGGGAGCGGCACTGAAGCTTTCTTT.

The rearrangement uses TRBV9 and TRBJ1-1; D may be TRBD1 (6 bases). CDR3 length: 15 amino acids. The germline V and J ends were trimmed by 3 bases and 8 bases, with 20 bases remaining between them. In germline, CDR1 is SGDLS, CDR2 YYNGEE. CDR3 sequence: CASSARQDPKSEAFF. CDR3 bases: TGTGCCAGCAGCGCCCGACAGGACCCAAAGTCCGAAGCTTTCTTT. Using reference TRBV9 and TRBJ1-1 for the parts outside the CDR3, the full variable domain is DSGVTQTPKHLITATGQRVTLRCSPRSGDLSVYWYQQSLDQGLQFLIQYYNGEERAKGNILERFSAQQFPDLHSELNLSSLELGDSALYFCASSARQDPKSEAFFGQGTRLTVV.

The chain joins TRBV11-2 to TRBJ1-1, with 10 bases that match TRBD1. This CDR3 is 16 amino acids long. With V trimmed by 6 bases and J by 0 bases, 7 bases remained unmatched. CDR1 is SGHAT and CDR2 is FQNNGV in the germline V gene. The CDR3 loop reads CASSPRDRGLNTEAFF. As DNA, the CDR3 is TGTGCCAGCAGTCCCCGGGACAGGGGTTTGAACACTGAAGCTTTCTTT.

The genes are TRBV5-1 and TRBJ1-5; the D is unclear. There are 15 residues in the CDR3. Trimming took 1 base from V and 1 from J, leaving 9 bases between them. Germline V gives CDR1 SGHRS, CDR2 YFSETQ. CDR3 sequence: CASSLSGGSNQPQHF. CDR3 nucleotides: TGCGCCAGCAGCTTGTCTGGTGGAAGCAATCAGCCCCAGCATTTT.

The chain couples TRBV2 to TRBJ2-7, with D uncertain. V was trimmed by 2 bases and J by 1 base, leaving 9 bases between them. This CDR3 region has 14 residues. Per the germline V gene, CDR1 is SNHLY and CDR2 is FYNNEI. The DNA for the CDR3 is TGTGCCAGCAGTGAATCCGGTCGTTCCTACGAGCAGTACTTC. Its protein is CASSESGRSYEQYF. The entire variable domain, with the rest obtained from reference TRBV2 and TRBJ2-7, is as follows: EPEVTQTPSHQVTQMGQEVILRCVPISNHLYFYWYRQILGQKVEFLVSFYNNEISEKSEIFDDQFSVERPDGSNFTLKIRSTKLEDSAMYFCASSESGRSYEQYFGPGTRLTVT.

The chain employs TRBV27 and TRBJ2-3; D gene ambiguous. Germline CDR1 MNHEY, CDR2 SMNVEV (reference sequence). The CDR3 sequence is 14 residues long. V shed 6 bases and J shed 2 bases, with 12 bases lying between them. The CDR3 coding sequence is TGTGCCAGCAGCTGGGAACCAGCCACAGATACGCAGTATTTT. Translation: CASSWEPATDTQYF.